The present entry profiles one T cell receptor (beta chain) with its context. Its antigen is not identified. Measured with immunoSEQ multiplex PCR; TCRdb has only the in-frame clones, and not every one. Among around 63,000 clones listed, about 88% were seen once. This sample stems from a study of OX40 agonist ivuxolimab in advanced cancers. General study results and limits: Relative to CD4+ cells, CD8+ T cells on average had more expanded clones.

The CDR3 contains 15 residues. Trimming removed 5 bases from V and 2 bases from J, with 13 bases in between. In germline, CDR1 is MNHEY, CDR2 SMNVEV (reference sequence). Samples of blood were obtained at baseline, on cycle 4 day 1, and on cycle 7 day 1. The sequence was obtained from an adult with an advanced solid tumor such as melanoma, head and neck, liver or kidney cancer. This specimen consisted of CD4+ or CD8+ T cells sorted from blood, obtained in a trial of the OX40 agonist ivuxolimab. The chain recombines TRBV27 with TRBJ1-5; unclear D gene. The CDR3 DNA sequence: TGTGCCAGCAGTCCTTATGGCCCGGGCAATCAGCCCCAGCATTTT. This sequence encodes CASSPYGPGNQPQHF.